The present T cell receptor (beta chain) was sequenced within a study of regulatory T cells in long-lasting Graves disease. Overall study context: More than 5 years of antithyroid drugs with positive TSH receptor antibodies defined persistent Graves' disease.

Described time point: persistent/refractory GD, antithyroid drugs over 5 years with positive TRAb. With RNA extracted from PBMCs as input, the TCR library was made. Study-wide findings and caveats: Examination was confined to peripheral blood, excluding thyroid tissue. New patients shared fewer public clonotypes (approximately 1,000) than persistent patients did (about 2,700).

Comments on this clonotype: Its antigen remains unknown. This CDR3 is missing its conserved last phenylalanine or tryptophan, likely due to a read error.

TCR beta libraries were built with iRepertoire HTBI primers and Arm-PCR of CDR3 regions. TCRdb fed the multiplex PCR reads into MiXCR, producing one record per CDR3 protein. This sample yields some 370,000 distinct CDR3 sequences, of which roughly 20% are seen a single time; less than 25% belongs to the top ten. Sequencing was performed on peripheral blood mononuclear cells (PBMCs), taken when the disease was refractory, from a patient treated with antithyroid drugs. This sequence originates from a female donor with Graves disease.

This CDR3 reads CASSHSGTGSAEAFS. In DNA, the CDR3 is TGTGCCAGCAGCCATAGCGGGACAGGGAGCGCTGAAGCTTTCTCT. The V call is TRBV3-1, the J call TRBJ1-1; 9 nucleotides match TRBD1. V trimming: 3 bases; J trimming: 6 bases; junction bases outside the gene matches: 8. Germline loops: CDR1 LGHDT, CDR2 YNNKEL (reference sequence). CDR3 length: 15 amino acids.